Listed below are T cell receptor beta chains from one sample, sequenced in a study of T cell responses to AZD1222 COVID-19 vaccine. Sequencing was performed with immunoSEQ multiplex PCR; in TCRdb, only in-frame clones are kept and a portion is missing. The sample has some 110,000 clones, approximately 90% seen once. The material was peripheral blood, obtained on day 0 of AZD1222 vaccination. The receptor source for this set is an adult in good health. Each CDR3 is given with its conserved first and last residue.

V | length | CDR3
TRBV24-1 | 16 | CATSDSRQGWTGELFF
TRBV7-6 | 12 | CASSPLQETQYF
TRBV20-1 | 11 | CSRRGTRGYTF
TRBV6-1 | 15 | CASSEGMGGFYGYTF
TRBV6-5 | 15 | CASRPPGVTGQPQHF
TRBV7-9 | 17 | CASSAPSGQGKNTEAFF
TRBV6-2/TRBV6-3 | 15 | CASSYPGGGRQPQHF
TRBV2 | 15 | CASNDLSRVESPLHF
TRBV7-9 | 13 | CASGGLVSYEQYF
TRBV20-1 | 11 | CSLLSGNTIYF
TRBV2 | 15 | CASRGSRGLGHEQYF
TRBV12-5 | 18 | CASGLPPGLAGGTDTQYF
TRBV5-1 | 17 | CASSYKPGDSGANVLTF
TRBV11-2 | 14 | CASSLDPGQGRAFF
TRBV12-3/TRBV12-4 | 13 | CASSGAGQREAFF
TRBV6-4 | 17 | CASSEGEIGQMNTEAFF
TRBV28 | 15 | CASSFRDRANEKLFF
TRBV5-6 | 17 | CASSREGQGARDYGYTF
TRBV24-1 | 19 | CATSDALISKGSSYNEQFF
TRBV5-1 | 16 | CASSLYYPSSYNEQFF
TRBV5-1 | 14 | CASSLGGGYTEAFF
TRBV7-9 | 11 | CASAVSYEQYF
TRBV27 | 17 | CASSPLGNRADSYEQYF
TRBV2 | 13 | CASSGEGKNEQYF
TRBV4-1 | 16 | CASSQITGTANTEAFF
TRBV6-5 | 14 | CASREASGGNEQYF
TRBV6-2/TRBV6-3 | 15 | CASSYGGRDQETQYF
TRBV15 | 15 | CATSRGVTAKTEAFF
TRBV2 | 12 | CASSDRTAGHHF
TRBV6-4 | 15 | CASSLRGAGTDTQYF
TRBV28 | 14 | CASSLAGVRGEQYF
TRBV15 | 17 | CATSREGPGMICGKLFF
TRBV7-6 | 17 | CASSRVSGTSGTDTQYF
TRBV4-1 | 15 | CASSQTGQSSYEQYF
TRBV6-5 | 14 | CASRRRVQDTEAFF
TRBV5-1 | 16 | CASSPGLAGGGDEQFF
TRBV2 | 15 | CASSSRRVTNEKLFF
TRBV2 | 15 | CASTRNGAGQETQYF
TRBV7-2 | 15 | CASSLTSGGYNEQFF
TRBV9 | 14 | CASSVGGTQETQYF
TRBV6-1 | 17 | CASSDPGTGAHNSPLHF
TRBV6-2/TRBV6-3 | 14 | CASSHDRGGSPLHF
TRBV5-4 | 13 | CASSQAGEREQFF
TRBV9 | 14 | CASSPDRYNSPLHF
TRBV19 | 16 | CASSTRDSATNYGYTF
TRBV11-3 | 14 | CASSSGTGDYEQYF
TRBV5-1 | 16 | CASSPGNGVSGNTIYF
TRBV5-1 | 16 | CASSARDSLIPDTQYF
TRBV9 | 15 | CASSVGTVGGGELFF
TRBV11-2 | 16 | CASSPLGAGGYNEQFF
TRBV3-1/TRBV3-2 | 15 | CASSQVAARPHEQFF
TRBV11-2 | 14 | CASSLVDSRDEQYF
TRBV2 | 13 | CASSRYSNQPQHF
TRBV3-1/TRBV3-2 | 15 | CASSQAPTSPGELFF
TRBV11-2 | 16 | CASRTVLGEGSYEQYF
TRBV18 | 17 | CASSPPSRTPSTDTQYF
TRBV11-3 | 14 | CASSSAGTSDTQYF